This TCR beta chain came from a study of T cell responses to AZD1222 COVID-19 vaccine. Study-wide findings and caveats: Seropositive at baseline were only a handful of AZD1222 recipients. Nearly half of the spike-specific TCRs reportedly recognize variant regions that carry no mutations. A mostly white British donor set with more females was recruited, and clonal diversity was possibly underestimated. Spike regions recognized by vaccine-associated CD4 TCRs spanned the protein, led by 160-218 and 743-854.

As regards this clone: Its antigen is as yet unknown.

Trimming took 4 bases from V and 0 from J, leaving 10 bases between them. This CDR3 is built from 15 residues. CDR1 and CDR2 from the germline V gene are SGHRS and YFSETQ. Repertoires were generated with immunoSEQ multiplex PCR, while TCRdb's copy carries only in-frame clones and drops some. The sample gives fewer than 200,000 clones, about 92% of which show up once; 8% to 13% is in the top ten. This chain uses TRBV5-1 with TRBJ1-4, with D unclear. The TCR originated in an adult in good health. This specimen was peripheral blood, taken on day 0 of AZD1222 vaccination. The CDR3 loop is CASSAGSATNEKLFF. The CDR3 nucleotides read TGCGCCAGCAGCGCGGGGTCTGCAACTAATGAAAAACTGTTTTTT. The whole variable domain, remainder taken from reference TRBV5-1 and TRBJ1-4, is KAGVTQTPRYLIKTRGQQVTLSCSPISGHRSVSWYQQTPGQGLQFLFEYFSETQRNKGNFPGRFSGRQFSNSRSEMNVSTLELGDSALYLCASSAGSATNEKLFFGSGTQLSVL.